This record looks at one T cell receptor beta chain sequence and its context. The data were obtained in a study of technical replicates of blood from a handful of donors. Germline lookup yields CDR1 MNHEY and CDR2 SMNVEV (reference sequence). The junction had 9 bases not matched to a gene; V was cut back by 5 bases and J by 12 bases. The length of the CDR3 is 13 residues. Libraries were prepared by immunoSEQ multiplex PCR; TCRdb keeps only in-frame clonotypes and omits some of them. The table lists tens of thousands of clones, roughly 90% of them singletons. This clonotype was sampled from a human donor in good health. Some clones in this sample may be carry-over from other donors' samples. This chain joins TRBV27 and TRBJ2-1, with TRBD2 matching 8 bases. The sample comprised PBMCs. CDR3 sequence reads: CASSLRTSFGQFF. The CDR3, as DNA: TGTGCCAGCAGTCTACGGACTAGCTTCGGGCAGTTCTTC.